The 9 T cell receptor beta chains below were found in one sample sequenced in a study of cytotoxic CD8 clonotypes in ibrutinib-treated CLL. Clones were read by immunoSEQ multiplex PCR, and TCRdb kept only the in-frame ones, dropping some. Seen here are approximately 90,000 clones, roughly three quarters observed once, and the top ten hold around 23%. The sequences come from PBMCs, collected after 24 months of ibrutinib treatment. These receptors were obtained from a human donor with chronic lymphocytic leukemia.

CDR3 sequence reads: CASLSRTPYNEQFF. The DNA for the CDR3 is TGTGCCAGTCTGAGCCGGACCCCCTACAATGAGCAGTTCTTC. The chain combines TRBV19 with TRBJ2-1; D is uncertain. CDR1 and CDR2 from the germline V gene are LNHDA and SQIVND (reference sequence). V was trimmed by 8 bases and J by 2 bases, leaving 13 bases between them. This CDR3 spans 14 amino acids.

This rearrangement joins TRBV6-1 to TRBJ1-3; D is ambiguous. The V end lost 8 bases, the J end lost 2 bases, and 16 bases lay between the germline ends. CDR1 and CDR2 from the germline V gene are MNHNS and SASEGT. There are 15 residues in the CDR3. The CDR3 here is CASRRVPGAGNTIYF. DNA of the CDR3: TGTGCCAGCCGTAGGGTCCCTGGGGCTGGAAACACCATATATTTT.

J is TRBJ2-3 and V is TRBV19; 9 nucleotides align to TRBD2. Germline CDR1 is LNHDA and CDR2 is SQIVND (reference sequence). This CDR3 spans 15 amino acids. The V segment lost 5 bases and the J segment 2 bases; nucleotides outside the gene matches: 5. CDR3 residues: CASSRASGITDTQYF. In nucleotides, the CDR3 is TGTGCCAGTAGTCGGGCTAGCGGGATCACAGATACGCAGTATTTT.

The rearrangement uses TRBV2 and TRBJ1-4; D is undetermined. Trimming took 6 bases from V and 8 from J, leaving 10 bases between them. The CDR3 totals 12 residues. Germline values: CDR1 SNHLY, CDR2 FYNNEI. CDR3 protein: CASRRLGEKLFF. CDR3 sequence (DNA): TGTGCCAGCAGGCGGCTGGGCGAAAAACTGTTTTTT.

This clone was detected only once. The chain joins TRBV28 to TRBJ1-5, with D possibly matching TRBD1 (5 bases). V was clipped by 6 bases and J by 2 bases, with 29 bases between them. This CDR3 spans 20 amino acids. Germline CDR1 and CDR2: MDHEN and SYDVKM. The DNA for the CDR3 is TGTGCCAGCAGCCGAGTTGGGGGTCGGACGAGCATTTGGGGCAATCAGCCCCAGCATTTT. Translation: CASSRVGGRTSIWGNQPQHF.

The chain combines TRBV5-8 with TRBJ2-7; possibly TRBD2 for D (6 bases). CDR1 is SGHTS and CDR2 is YDEGEE in the germline V gene. The V gene lost 4 bases and the J gene lost 3 bases, with 11 bases spanning the gap. The CDR3 has 13 amino acids. CDR3 sequence (DNA): TGTGCCAGCAGCCGGAGGGGTCTCTACGAGCAGTACTTC. Translating gives CASSRRGLYEQYF.

The chain is built from TRBV6-5 and TRBJ2-3; a weak D match, TRBD1 (5 bases). Germline V lookup: CDR1 MNHEY, CDR2 SVGAGI. The V end was cut by 5 bases, the J end by 2 bases, with 11 bases between. This CDR3 spans 14 amino acids. The CDR3 region is CASSEGVNTDTQYF. CDR3 nucleotides: TGTGCCAGCAGTGAAGGGGTCAACACAGATACGCAGTATTTT.

The rearrangement uses TRBV29-1 and TRBJ2-3, with D possibly TRBD2 on 5 matching bases. CDR3 length: 12 amino acids. Trimming stripped 4 bases from V and 3 bases from J, with 8 bases between. Per germline, CDR1 SQVTM and CDR2 ANQGSEA. This CDR3 reads CSVARETDTQYF. CDR3 DNA: TGCAGCGTTGCGAGGGAAACAGATACGCAGTATTTT.

This clone was observed a handful of times. V is TRBV28 and J is TRBJ1-5, with TRBD1 matching 7 bases. Germline V gives CDR1 MDHEN, CDR2 SYDVKM. The junction had 11 bases not matched to a gene; V was cut back by 5 bases and J by 7 bases. The CDR3 is made up of 15 amino acids. The CDR3 loop reads CASSTGDSVLQPQHF. The CDR3 DNA reads TGTGCCAGCAGTACAGGGGATTCGGTCCTCCAGCCCCAGCATTTT.